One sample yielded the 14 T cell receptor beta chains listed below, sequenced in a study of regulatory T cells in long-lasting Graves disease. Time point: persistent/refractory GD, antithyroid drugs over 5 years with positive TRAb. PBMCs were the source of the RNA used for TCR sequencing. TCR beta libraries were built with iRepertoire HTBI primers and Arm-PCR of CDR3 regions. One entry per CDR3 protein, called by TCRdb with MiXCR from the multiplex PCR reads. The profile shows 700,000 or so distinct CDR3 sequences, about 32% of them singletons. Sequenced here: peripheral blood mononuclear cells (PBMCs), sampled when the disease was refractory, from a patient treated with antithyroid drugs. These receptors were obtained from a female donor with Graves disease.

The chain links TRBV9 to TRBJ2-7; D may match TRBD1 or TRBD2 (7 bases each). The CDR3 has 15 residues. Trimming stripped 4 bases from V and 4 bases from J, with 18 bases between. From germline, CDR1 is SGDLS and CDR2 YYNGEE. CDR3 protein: CASSLTDREGYEQYF. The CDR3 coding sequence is TGTGCCAGCAGCCTGACCGACAGGGAGGGTTACGAGCAGTACTTC.

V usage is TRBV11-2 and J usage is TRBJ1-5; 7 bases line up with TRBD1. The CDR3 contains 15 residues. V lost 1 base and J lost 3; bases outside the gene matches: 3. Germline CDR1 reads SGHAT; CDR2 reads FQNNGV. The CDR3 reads CASSLAGTVNQPQHF. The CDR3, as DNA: TGTGCCAGCAGCTTAGCCGGGACAGTCAATCAGCCCCAGCATTTT.

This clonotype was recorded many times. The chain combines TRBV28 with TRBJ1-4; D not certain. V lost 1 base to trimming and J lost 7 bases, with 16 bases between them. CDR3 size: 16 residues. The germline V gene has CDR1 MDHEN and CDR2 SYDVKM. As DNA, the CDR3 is TGTGCCAGCAGTTTATTAAGACCCCCCCGTGGTGAAAAACTGTTTTTT. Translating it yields CASSLLRPPRGEKLFF. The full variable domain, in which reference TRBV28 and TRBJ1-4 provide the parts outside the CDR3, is DVKVTQSSRYLVKRTGEKVFLECVQDMDHENMFWYRQDPGLGLRLIYFSYDVKMKEKGDIPEGYSVSREKKERFSLILESASTNQTSMYLCASSLLRPPRGEKLFFGSGTQLSVL.

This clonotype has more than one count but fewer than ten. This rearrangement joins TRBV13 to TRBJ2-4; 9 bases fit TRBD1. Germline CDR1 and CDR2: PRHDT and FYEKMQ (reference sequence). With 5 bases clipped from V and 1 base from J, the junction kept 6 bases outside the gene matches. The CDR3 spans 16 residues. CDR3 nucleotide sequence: TGTGCCAGCAGCGGTCGGACAGGGGTGGCCAAAAACATTCAGTACTTC. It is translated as CASSGRTGVAKNIQYF.

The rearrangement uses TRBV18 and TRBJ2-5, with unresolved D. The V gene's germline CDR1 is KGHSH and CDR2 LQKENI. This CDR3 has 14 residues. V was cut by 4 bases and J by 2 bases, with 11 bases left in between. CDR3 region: CASSHGNRQETQYF. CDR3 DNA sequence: TGTGCCAGCTCACACGGTAACCGGCAAGAGACCCAGTACTTC. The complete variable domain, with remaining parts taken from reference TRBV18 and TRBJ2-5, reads NAGVMQNPRHLVRRRGQEARLRCSPMKGHSHVYWYRQLPEEGLKFMVYLQKENIIDESGMPKERFSAEFPKEGPSILRIQQVVRGDSAAYFCASSHGNRQETQYFGPGTRLLVL.

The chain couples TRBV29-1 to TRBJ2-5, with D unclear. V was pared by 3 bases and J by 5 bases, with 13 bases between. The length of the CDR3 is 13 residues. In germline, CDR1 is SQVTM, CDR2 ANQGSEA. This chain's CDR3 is CSVERHYGETQYF. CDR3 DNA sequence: TGCAGCGTTGAGCGTCACTATGGGGAGACCCAGTACTTC.

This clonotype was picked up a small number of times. CDR3 in DNA: TGTGCCAGTAGTGCCTCTCCTCGGGACTTCTTTCGGGGCAATCAGCCCCAGCATTTT. Translating it yields CASSASPRDFFRGNQPQHF. This rearrangement joins TRBV19 to TRBJ1-5, with D perhaps TRBD1 (5 bases). Trimming shortened V by 5 bases and J by 2 bases, and 25 bases separated the two germline ends. The CDR3 is made up of 19 amino acids. Germline V gene lookup returns CDR1 LNHDA and CDR2 SQIVND (reference sequence).

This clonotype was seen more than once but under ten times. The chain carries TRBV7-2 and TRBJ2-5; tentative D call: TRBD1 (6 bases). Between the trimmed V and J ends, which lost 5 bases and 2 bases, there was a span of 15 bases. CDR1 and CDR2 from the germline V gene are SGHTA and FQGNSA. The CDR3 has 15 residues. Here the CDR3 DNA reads TGTGCCAGCAGCCCCGGACCGGGACAACAAGAGACCCAGTACTTC. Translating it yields CASSPGPGQQETQYF.

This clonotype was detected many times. CDR3 DNA sequence: TGTGCCAGCAGACTAGCGGGAGGGAAAAGGGAGACCCAGTACTTC. As protein: CASRLAGGKRETQYF. The rearrangement uses TRBV6-1 and TRBJ2-5; 13 bases line up with TRBD2. The J segment lost 5 bases and the V segment lost 6 bases, leaving 6 bases of the junction unmatched. The CDR3 is made up of 15 amino acids. Germline V gives CDR1 MNHNS, CDR2 SASEGT.

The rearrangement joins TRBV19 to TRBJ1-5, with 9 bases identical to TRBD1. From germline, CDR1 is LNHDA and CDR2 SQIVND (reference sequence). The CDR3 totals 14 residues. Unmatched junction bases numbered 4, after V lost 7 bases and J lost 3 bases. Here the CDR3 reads CASTRDRANQPQHF. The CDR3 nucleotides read TGTGCCAGTACACGGGACAGGGCCAATCAGCCCCAGCATTTT.

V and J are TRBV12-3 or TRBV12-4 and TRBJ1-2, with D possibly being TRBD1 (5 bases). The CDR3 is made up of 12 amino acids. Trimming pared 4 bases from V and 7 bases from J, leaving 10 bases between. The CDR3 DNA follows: TGTGCCAGCAGTTACGGGACCTCTGGCTACACCTTC. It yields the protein CASSYGTSGYTF.

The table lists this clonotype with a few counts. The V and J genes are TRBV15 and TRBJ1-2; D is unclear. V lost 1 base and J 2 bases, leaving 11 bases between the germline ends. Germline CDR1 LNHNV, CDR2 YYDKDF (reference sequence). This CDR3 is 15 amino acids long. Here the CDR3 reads CATSRAPDGNYGYTF. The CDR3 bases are TGTGCCACCAGCAGAGCTCCAGACGGGAACTATGGCTACACCTTC.

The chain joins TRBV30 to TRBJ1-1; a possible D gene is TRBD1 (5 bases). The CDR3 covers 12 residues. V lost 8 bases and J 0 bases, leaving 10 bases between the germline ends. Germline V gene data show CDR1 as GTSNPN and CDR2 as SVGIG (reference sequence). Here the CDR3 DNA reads TGTGCCGGGTCAGGGTTGAACACTGAAGCTTTCTTT. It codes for CAGSGLNTEAFF.

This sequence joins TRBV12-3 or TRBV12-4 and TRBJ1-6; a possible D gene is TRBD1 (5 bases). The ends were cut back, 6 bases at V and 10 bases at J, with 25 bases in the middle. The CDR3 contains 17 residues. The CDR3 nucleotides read TGTGCCAGCAGCTTTAGCTTGGGGGGGACGTACCGGTCACCCCTCCACTTT. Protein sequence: CASSFSLGGTYRSPLHF.